This entry features one T cell receptor (beta chain) sequence. These data are taken from a study of technical replicates of blood from a few donors. Repertoires were generated with immunoSEQ multiplex PCR, while TCRdb's copy carries only in-frame clones and drops some. The sample records 60,000 to 90,000 clones, approximately 97% being singletons. The V gene's germline CDR1 is SGDLS and CDR2 YYNGEE. V was pared by 4 bases and J by 5 bases, with 11 bases between. The CDR3 spans 13 residues. This clonotype was obtained from a human donor in good health. The chain combines TRBV9 with TRBJ2-3, with D uncertain. Sequencing was carried out using T cells isolated from PBMCs. CDR3 nucleotides: TGTGCCAGCAGCATACAGACCGGAGATACGCAGTATTTT. Its translation is CASSIQTGDTQYF.